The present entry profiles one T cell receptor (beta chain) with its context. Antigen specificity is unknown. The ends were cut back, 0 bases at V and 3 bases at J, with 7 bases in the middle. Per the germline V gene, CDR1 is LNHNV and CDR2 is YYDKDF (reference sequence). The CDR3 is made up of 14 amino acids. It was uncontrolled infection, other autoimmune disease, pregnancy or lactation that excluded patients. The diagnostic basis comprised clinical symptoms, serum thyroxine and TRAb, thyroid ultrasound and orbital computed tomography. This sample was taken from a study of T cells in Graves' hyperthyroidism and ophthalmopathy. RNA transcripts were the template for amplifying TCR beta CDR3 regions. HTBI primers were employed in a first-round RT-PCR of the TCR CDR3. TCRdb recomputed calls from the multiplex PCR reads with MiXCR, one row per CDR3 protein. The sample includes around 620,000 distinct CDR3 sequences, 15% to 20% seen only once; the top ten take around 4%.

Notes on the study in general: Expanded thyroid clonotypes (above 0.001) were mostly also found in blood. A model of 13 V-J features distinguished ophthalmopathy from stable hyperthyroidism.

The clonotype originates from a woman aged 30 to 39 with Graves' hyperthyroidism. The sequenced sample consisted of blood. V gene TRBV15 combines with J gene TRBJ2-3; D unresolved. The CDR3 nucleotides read TGTGCCACCAGCAGAGATATCGGAACAGATACGCAGTATTTT. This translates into CATSRDIGTDTQYF. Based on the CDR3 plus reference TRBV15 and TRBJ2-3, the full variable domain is DAMVIQNPRYQVTQFGKPVTLSCSQTLNHNVMYWYQQKSSQAPKLLFHYYDKDFNNEADTPDNFQSRRPNTSFCFLDIRSPGLGDTAMYLCATSRDIGTDTQYFGPGTRLTVL.